This T cell receptor beta chain was recovered during a study of blood T cell repertoires in COVID-19. Study-wide background: T cells, B-cell-depleted T cells, or PBMCs supplied cDNA or gDNA.

The protocol was immunoSEQ multiplex PCR, while the TCRdb copy is restricted to in-frame clones and leaves out a portion. The table shows around 170,000 clones, with about four fifths occurring only once. Germline V lookup: CDR1 LNHDA, CDR2 SQIVND (reference sequence). This CDR3 is 14 amino acids long. The V end lost 8 bases, the J end lost 2 bases, and 13 bases lay between the germline ends. This TCR was sampled from an elderly woman with acute or convalescent COVID-19. The rearrangement links TRBV19 to TRBJ1-3, with TRBD1 as a possible D gene (6 bases). The sample consisted of peripheral blood. This CDR3 reads CASSSGAAGNTIYF. The CDR3 DNA reads TGTGCCAGTTCTTCAGGGGCCGCTGGAAACACCATATATTTT.